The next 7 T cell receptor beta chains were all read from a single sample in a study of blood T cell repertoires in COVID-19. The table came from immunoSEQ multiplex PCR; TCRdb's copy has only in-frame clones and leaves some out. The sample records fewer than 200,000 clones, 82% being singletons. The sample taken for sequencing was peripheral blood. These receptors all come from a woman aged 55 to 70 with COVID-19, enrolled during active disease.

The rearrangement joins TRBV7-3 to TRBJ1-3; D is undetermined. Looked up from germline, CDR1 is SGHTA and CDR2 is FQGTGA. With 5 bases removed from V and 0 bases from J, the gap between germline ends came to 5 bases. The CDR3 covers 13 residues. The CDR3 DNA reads TGTGCCAGCAGCGGAGGCTCTGGAAACACCATATATTTT. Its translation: CASSGGSGNTIYF.

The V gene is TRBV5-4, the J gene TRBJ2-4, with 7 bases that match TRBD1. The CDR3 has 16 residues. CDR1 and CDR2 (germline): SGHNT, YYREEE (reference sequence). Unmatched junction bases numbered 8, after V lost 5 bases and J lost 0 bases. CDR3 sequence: CASSPGTVLAKNIQYF. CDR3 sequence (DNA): TGTGCCAGCAGTCCCGGGACAGTACTAGCCAAAAACATTCAGTACTTC.

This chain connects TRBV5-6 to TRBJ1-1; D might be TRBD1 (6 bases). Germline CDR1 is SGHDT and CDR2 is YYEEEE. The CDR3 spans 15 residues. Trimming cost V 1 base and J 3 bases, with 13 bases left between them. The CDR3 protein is CASSLTAGVHTEAFF. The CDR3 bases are TGTGCCAGCAGCTTGACAGCAGGGGTCCACACTGAAGCTTTCTTT.

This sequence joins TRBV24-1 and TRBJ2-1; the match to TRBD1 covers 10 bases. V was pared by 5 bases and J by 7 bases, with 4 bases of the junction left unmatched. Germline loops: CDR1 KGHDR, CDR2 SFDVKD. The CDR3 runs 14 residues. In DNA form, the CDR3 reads TGTGCCACCAGTGCGGGACAGGGGAGGAATGAGCAGTTCTTC. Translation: CATSAGQGRNEQFF.

In nucleotides, the CDR3 is TGTGCCAGCAGTGAACCCAACAGCAGGCAGCCCCAGCATTTT. Protein: CASSEPNSRQPQHF. The chain carries TRBV6-1 and TRBJ1-5, with D unresolved. V shed 2 bases and J shed 7 bases, with 12 bases lying between them. The CDR3 spans 14 residues. Per the germline V gene, CDR1 is MNHNS and CDR2 is SASEGT.

CDR3 nucleotides: TGTGCCTGGAGTGCCGGGACAGGGGGGTTTTATAATTCACCCCTCCACTTT. This gives the protein CAWSAGTGGFYNSPLHF. This rearrangement joins TRBV30 to TRBJ1-6; 11 bases line up with TRBD1. There are 17 residues in the CDR3. V lost 1 base, J lost 4 bases, and 6 bases stayed unmatched. The germline V gene has CDR1 GTSNPN and CDR2 SVGIG (reference sequence).

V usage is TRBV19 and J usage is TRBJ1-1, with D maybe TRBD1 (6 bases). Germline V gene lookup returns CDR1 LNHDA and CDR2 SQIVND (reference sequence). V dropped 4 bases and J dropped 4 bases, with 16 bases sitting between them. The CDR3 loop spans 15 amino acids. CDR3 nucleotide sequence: TGTGCCAGTAGTACGACAGGAGGAAGTGGCACTGAAGCTTTCTTT. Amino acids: CASSTTGGSGTEAFF.